The 18 T cell receptor beta chains in this list originate from one sample, sequenced in a study of T cell responses to AZD1222 COVID-19 vaccine. Assay: immunoSEQ multiplex PCR; the TCRdb copy retains only in-frame clones and omits some. This sample has about 25,000 clones; around 90% occur once, and the top ten carry over 30%. The sequenced sample was peripheral blood, obtained 28 days after the second AZD1222 dose. Source of these receptors: an adult who received the AZD1222 COVID-19 vaccine.

V and J are TRBV4-2 and TRBJ1-1; 7 nucleotides align to TRBD1. The CDR3 sequence is 17 residues long. Germline V CDR1 and CDR2: LGHNA, YNFKEQ. V shed 0 bases, J shed 5 bases, and the junction held 12 bases outside the gene matches. This chain's CDR3 is CASSQEAGTAETTEAFF. DNA for the CDR3: TGTGCCAGCAGCCAAGAGGCCGGGACAGCCGAGACAACTGAAGCTTTCTTT.

The chain uses TRBV28 and TRBJ1-2; no clear D gene. The ends were cut back, 5 bases at V and 0 bases at J, with 10 bases in the middle. Looked up from germline, CDR1 is MDHEN and CDR2 is SYDVKM. This CDR3 has 14 amino acids. The CDR3 spells CASSTPGSNYGYTF. The CDR3 DNA sequence: TGTGCCAGCAGTACTCCGGGGTCTAACTATGGCTACACCTTC.

The rearrangement links TRBV28 to TRBJ2-7; no firm D call. Germline V gives CDR1 MDHEN, CDR2 SYDVKM. Trimming left V 2 bases short and J 2 bases short, with 16 bases between. This CDR3 comprises 16 residues. The CDR3 reads CASSLMMAPDPYEQYF. CDR3 coding DNA: TGTGCCAGCAGTTTAATGATGGCCCCGGACCCCTACGAGCAGTACTTC.

The J gene is TRBJ1-3, the V gene TRBV30; a possible D gene is TRBD1 (5 bases). Trimming left V 1 base short and J 4 bases short, with 5 bases between. Germline V lookup: CDR1 GTSNPN, CDR2 SVGIG (reference sequence). The length of the CDR3 is 12 residues. The CDR3 DNA is TGTGCCTGGAGTGGGACAGGAAACACCATATATTTT. Translated, it gives CAWSGTGNTIYF.

This clone was seen a single time. The rearrangement uses TRBV2 and TRBJ2-3, with 14 positions matching TRBD2. Germline CDR1 is SNHLY and CDR2 is FYNNEI. J was trimmed by 3 bases and V by 5 bases; bases with no gene match: 4. This CDR3 is built from 16 residues. CDR3 DNA: TGTGCCAGCAGTTCCGGGACTAGCGGGAGTACAGATACGCAGTATTTT. Translated, it gives CASSSGTSGSTDTQYF. The variable domain in full, with the rest retrieved from reference TRBV2 and TRBJ2-3, is EPEVTQTPSHQVTQMGQEVILRCVPISNHLYFYWYRQILGQKVEFLVSFYNNEISEKSEIFDDQFSVERPDGSNFTLKIRSTKLEDSAMYFCASSSGTSGSTDTQYFGPGTRLTVL.

The chain recombines TRBV2 with TRBJ1-1, with D hard to call. CDR3 size: 14 residues. Germline loops: CDR1 SNHLY, CDR2 FYNNEI. V lost 6 bases, J lost 1 base, and 12 bases lay in between. CDR3 sequence reads: CASRVQFSNTEAFF. The DNA of the CDR3 is TGTGCCAGCAGAGTACAGTTTTCGAACACTGAAGCTTTCTTT.

The chain is built from TRBV5-1 and TRBJ2-7, with D perhaps matching TRBD2 (5 bases). This CDR3 has 14 amino acids. Trimming took 2 bases from V and 5 from J, leaving 14 bases between them. CDR1 and CDR2 (germline): SGHRS, YFSETQ. The CDR3 DNA is TGCGCCAGCAGCTTTGGGTTAGCGCCCAACGAGCAGTACTTC. Encoded protein: CASSFGLAPNEQYF. The complete variable domain, with remaining parts taken from reference TRBV5-1 and TRBJ2-7, reads KAGVTQTPRYLIKTRGQQVTLSCSPISGHRSVSWYQQTPGQGLQFLFEYFSETQRNKGNFPGRFSGRQFSNSRSEMNVSTLELGDSALYLCASSFGLAPNEQYFGPGTRLTVT.

The V gene is TRBV25-1, the J gene TRBJ1-1, with D perhaps matching TRBD1 (6 bases). This CDR3 is built from 15 residues. V was cut by 4 bases and J by 3 bases, with 15 bases left in between. Looked up from germline, CDR1 is MGHDK and CDR2 is SYGVNS. The chain's CDR3 is CASSAPWTEDTEAFF. The CDR3 DNA follows: TGTGCCAGCAGTGCCCCATGGACAGAAGACACTGAAGCTTTCTTT.

J is TRBJ1-1 and V is TRBV19; D call uncertain. Trimming stripped 5 bases from V and 5 bases from J, with 15 bases between. The CDR3 length is 14 residues. Germline V gives CDR1 LNHDA, CDR2 SQIVND (reference sequence). The CDR3 nucleotides are TGTGCCAGTAGTGCCGTCGCGGGAACGACTGAAGCTTTCTTT. Its protein product is CASSAVAGTTEAFF.

The V gene is TRBV18, the J gene TRBJ1-3; tentatively, D is TRBD1 (6 bases). The V and J ends lost 6 bases and 0 bases respectively, with 12 bases between them. Germline CDR1 reads KGHSH; CDR2 reads LQKENI. There are 15 residues in the CDR3. The CDR3 region has the DNA TGTGCCAGCTCCCCCCAGGACAGCTCTGGAAACACCATATATTTT. It codes for CASSPQDSSGNTIYF.

This clone occurred a few times. The V call is TRBV16, the J call TRBJ2-5; D uncertain. Germline CDR1 KGHSY, CDR2 FQNENV. Trimming removed 2 bases from V and 2 bases from J, with 0 bases in between. The length of the CDR3 is 11 residues. The CDR3 region has the DNA TGTGCCAGCAGCCAACAAGAGACCCAGTACTTC. As protein: CASSQQETQYF.

This rearrangement joins TRBV19 to TRBJ2-2, with a weak D call TRBD1 (6 bases). Germline loops: CDR1 LNHDA, CDR2 SQIVND (reference sequence). Trimming cost V 5 bases and J 5 bases, with 15 bases left between them. The CDR3 sequence is 15 residues long. The CDR3 loop reads CASSPQDRRTGELFF. CDR3 coding DNA: TGTGCCAGTAGTCCGCAGGACAGAAGGACCGGGGAGCTGTTTTTT.

This clone came up once. The chain links TRBV2 to TRBJ1-6; no firm D call. Between the trimmed V and J ends, which lost 0 bases and 12 bases, there was a span of 12 bases. Germline V gives CDR1 SNHLY, CDR2 FYNNEI. This CDR3 contains 14 residues. The CDR3 nucleotides read TGTGCCAGCAGTGAAGCGGTCTTCATGAGACCCCTCCACTTT. It encodes CASSEAVFMRPLHF.

This sequence joins TRBV11-2 and TRBJ1-1; no firm D call. The germline gives CDR1 SGHAT, CDR2 FQNNGV. V was shortened by 7 bases and J by 3 bases, with 12 bases between the two germline ends. The CDR3 runs 13 residues. CDR3 DNA: TGTGCCAGCAATTATCTGCGGGACACTGAAGCTTTCTTT. It yields the protein CASNYLRDTEAFF.

The chain joins TRBV6-5 to TRBJ2-7; D perhaps matches TRBD2 (7 bases). Germline V gene sequence: CDR1 MNHEY, CDR2 SVGAGI. The CDR3 covers 16 residues. Trimming pared 0 bases from V and 3 bases from J, leaving 15 bases between. CDR3 DNA sequence: TGTGCCAGCAGTTACTCGAGGTCAGGGGACTACTACGAGCAGTACTTC. Amino acid sequence: CASSYSRSGDYYEQYF.

This rearrangement joins TRBV19 to TRBJ1-3; D not certain. Germline V CDR1 and CDR2: LNHDA, SQIVND (reference sequence). The V end lost 6 bases, the J end lost 0 bases, and 9 bases lay between the germline ends. The CDR3 covers 14 residues. The CDR3 DNA sequence: TGTGCCAGTAGCCAGATCAGCTCTGGAAACACCATATATTTT. Translating gives CASSQISSGNTIYF. Full variable domain (outside the CDR3, taken from reference TRBV19 and TRBJ1-3): DGGITQSPKYLFRKEGQNVTLSCEQNLNHDAMYWYRQDPGQGLRLIYYSQIVNDFQKGDIAEGYSVSREKKESFPLTVTSAQKNPTAFYLCASSQISSGNTIYFGEGSWLTVV.

J is TRBJ2-3 and V is TRBV12-3 or TRBV12-4; 7 bases line up with TRBD1. The CDR3 is made up of 13 amino acids. The trim removed 6 bases at V and 5 bases at J, leaving 5 bases unmatched. The CDR3: CASRRQGGDTQYF. Here the CDR3 DNA reads TGTGCCAGCAGAAGACAGGGCGGAGATACGCAGTATTTT.

In its sample, this clone was seen a few times. The rearrangement uses TRBV6-1 and TRBJ1-2; D gene uncertain. Trimming left V 1 base short and J 3 bases short, with 6 bases between. The CDR3 contains 13 residues. Germline CDR1 is MNHNS and CDR2 is SASEGT. The CDR3: CASSEVVHYGYTF. The CDR3 region has the DNA TGTGCCAGCAGTGAAGTAGTCCACTATGGCTACACCTTC.